A selection of T cell receptor beta chains follows, all from one sample in a study of Graves' ophthalmopathy and Graves' hyperthyroidism. In TCRdb, the multiplex PCR reads were re-called with MiXCR into one record per CDR3 protein. The table has hundreds of thousands of distinct CDR3 sequences, roughly 20% seen once. The specimen was peripheral blood. Receptor source: a woman between 18 and 30 years old with stable Graves' hyperthyroidism. Some clones in this sample may be carry-over from other donors' samples. Each CDR3 is given with its conserved first and last residue. The order of the fields is D gene, J gene, clone size, V gene, CDR3 DNA, CDR3 protein. A D gene is named only where the DNA matches it firmly. Only part of the rows carry a size: once, few, many, or a class if the clone is expanded.

d_call: -; j_call: TRBJ2-7; clone_size: -; v_call: TRBV19; cdr3_nt: TGTGCCACTGCGGACTCCAGCTCCTACGAGCAGTACTTC; cdr3_aa: CATADSSSYEQYF
d_call: -; j_call: TRBJ1-5; clone_size: many; v_call: TRBV3-1; cdr3_nt: TGTGCCAGCAGCCAAGGACAGCCTGGCCAGCCCCAGCATTTT; cdr3_aa: CASSQGQPGQPQHF
d_call: -; j_call: TRBJ2-7; clone_size: many; v_call: TRBV28; cdr3_nt: TGTGCCAGCAGTTTATGGGCAGGGGGGCTCTCCTACGAGCAGTACTTC; cdr3_aa: CASSLWAGGLSYEQYF
d_call: -; j_call: TRBJ2-7; clone_size: -; v_call: TRBV6-1; cdr3_nt: TGTGCCAGCAGTACAGGGATTCGACGCGAGCAGTACTTC; cdr3_aa: CASSTGIRREQYF
d_call: -; j_call: TRBJ1-5; clone_size: -; v_call: TRBV20-1; cdr3_nt: TGCAGTGCTTCAGGGGTTTATAGCAATCAGCCCCAGCATTTT; cdr3_aa: CSASGVYSNQPQHF
d_call: -; j_call: TRBJ2-5; clone_size: many; v_call: TRBV29-1; cdr3_nt: TGCAGCGTTGTCTTGGAGGGCTATAAAAGAGACCAGTACTTC; cdr3_aa: CSVVLEGYKRDQYF
d_call: -; j_call: TRBJ1-5; clone_size: -; v_call: TRBV9; cdr3_nt: TGTGCCAGCAGCGTCGGACCCACCCAAGGCAATCAGCCCCAGCATTTT; cdr3_aa: CASSVGPTQGNQPQHF
d_call: TRBD2; j_call: TRBJ2-7; clone_size: -; v_call: TRBV20-1; cdr3_nt: TGCAGTGCCCTGGGACTAGCGGGAAAACACGAGCAGTACTTC; cdr3_aa: CSALGLAGKHEQYF
d_call: -; j_call: TRBJ2-2; clone_size: -; v_call: TRBV24-1; cdr3_nt: TGTGCCACCAGTGATTCGCAGGCACCGGAGGAGCTGTTTTTT; cdr3_aa: CATSDSQAPEELFF
d_call: -; j_call: TRBJ1-5; clone_size: many; v_call: TRBV6-2/TRBV6-3; cdr3_nt: TGTGCCAGTACCCCCACAGGCAATCAGCCCCAGCATTTT; cdr3_aa: CASTPTGNQPQHF
d_call: TRBD1; j_call: TRBJ2-5; clone_size: -; v_call: TRBV6-1; cdr3_nt: TGTGCCAGCAGCTCGTGGACAGGGCCAGAGACCCAGTACTTC; cdr3_aa: CASSSWTGPETQYF
d_call: -; j_call: TRBJ2-2; clone_size: -; v_call: TRBV12-3/TRBV12-4; cdr3_nt: TGTGCCAGCAGTTACTCCAGGATATCCGGGGAGCTGTTTTTT; cdr3_aa: CASSYSRISGELFF
d_call: TRBD1; j_call: TRBJ2-5; clone_size: many; v_call: TRBV13; cdr3_nt: TGTGCCAGCAGCCCCCGGGACAGGAACGTTGAGACCCAGTACTTC; cdr3_aa: CASSPRDRNVETQYF
d_call: -; j_call: TRBJ1-1; clone_size: many; v_call: TRBV29-1; cdr3_nt: TGCAGCGTCCAACGACCAGTCAACACTGAAGCTTTCTTT; cdr3_aa: CSVQRPVNTEAFF
d_call: TRBD1; j_call: TRBJ1-5; clone_size: many; v_call: TRBV15; cdr3_nt: TGTGCCACCAGCAGAGTCAGGGGGCTGGGGGAAGATCAGCCCCAGCATTTT; cdr3_aa: CATSRVRGLGEDQPQHF
d_call: TRBD2; j_call: TRBJ2-2; clone_size: many; v_call: TRBV19; cdr3_nt: TGTGCCAGTAGTATACTAGCGGGGCCCGGGGAGCTGTTTTTT; cdr3_aa: CASSILAGPGELFF
d_call: TRBD1; j_call: TRBJ1-5; clone_size: -; v_call: TRBV19; cdr3_nt: TGTGCCAGTACCAGATACGGGACAGAAAATAGCAATCAGCCCCAGCATTTT; cdr3_aa: CASTRYGTENSNQPQHF
d_call: -; j_call: TRBJ2-7; clone_size: many; v_call: TRBV20-1; cdr3_nt: TGCAGTGCCATAAGAGTTGGGGGAGATGGCTACGAGCAGTACTTC; cdr3_aa: CSAIRVGGDGYEQYF
d_call: TRBD1; j_call: TRBJ1-2; clone_size: many; v_call: TRBV6-5; cdr3_nt: TGTGCCACCCGACCGGGACAGGGAGATGGCTATGGCTACACCTTC; cdr3_aa: CATRPGQGDGYGYTF
d_call: -; j_call: TRBJ1-2; clone_size: few; v_call: TRBV3-1; cdr3_nt: TGTGCCAGCAGCCATCGTGGGGCCACCGAGCGAGGCTACACCTTC; cdr3_aa: CASSHRGATERGYTF
d_call: -; j_call: TRBJ1-1; clone_size: many; v_call: TRBV11-2; cdr3_nt: TGTGCCACTACGGGGGGCAGTGAAGCTTTCTTT; cdr3_aa: CATTGGSEAFF
d_call: -; j_call: TRBJ1-1; clone_size: few; v_call: TRBV6-1; cdr3_nt: TGTGCCAACGCGGACAGCGAGAACACTGAAGCTTTCTTT; cdr3_aa: CANADSENTEAFF
d_call: -; j_call: TRBJ1-5; clone_size: -; v_call: TRBV28; cdr3_nt: TGTGCCAGCAGTTATGCGCCGCGGATGAATCAGCCCCAGCATTTT; cdr3_aa: CASSYAPRMNQPQHF
d_call: -; j_call: TRBJ1-3; clone_size: many; v_call: TRBV12-5; cdr3_nt: TGTGCTAGTGGTTCCTTGTTTTCCTGGGACACCATATATTTT; cdr3_aa: CASGSLFSWDTIYF
d_call: TRBD2; j_call: TRBJ2-7; clone_size: many; v_call: TRBV4-2; cdr3_nt: TGTGCCAGCAGCCAAGCCCCGGGACTAGGGTACGAGCAGTACTTC; cdr3_aa: CASSQAPGLGYEQYF
d_call: -; j_call: TRBJ1-1; clone_size: once; v_call: TRBV2; cdr3_nt: TGTGCCAGCAGTGTGTCAGCTTCTCTTGAAGCTTTCTTT; cdr3_aa: CASSVSASLEAFF
d_call: TRBD1; j_call: TRBJ1-1; clone_size: few; v_call: TRBV3-1; cdr3_nt: TGTGCCAGCAGCCACCTTCGGGACAGCGTCGAAGCTTTCTTT; cdr3_aa: CASSHLRDSVEAFF
d_call: -; j_call: TRBJ1-6; clone_size: many; v_call: TRBV27; cdr3_nt: TGTGCCAGCAGTCCAGTCAGGGGTAATTCACCCCTCCACTTT; cdr3_aa: CASSPVRGNSPLHF
d_call: -; j_call: TRBJ2-7; clone_size: many; v_call: TRBV11-1; cdr3_nt: TGTGCCAGCAGCTTAGCGGTCACGTTCTCCTACGAGCAGTACTTC; cdr3_aa: CASSLAVTFSYEQYF
d_call: TRBD1; j_call: TRBJ2-7; clone_size: many; v_call: TRBV18; cdr3_nt: TGTGCCAGCTCACCACGGGACAGGGTGGAGTCCTACGAGCAGTACTTC; cdr3_aa: CASSPRDRVESYEQYF
d_call: -; j_call: TRBJ2-7; clone_size: many; v_call: TRBV19; cdr3_nt: TGTGCCAGTAGTATCCGGGCAGGTCTCCTATACGAGCAGTACTTC; cdr3_aa: CASSIRAGLLYEQYF
d_call: -; j_call: TRBJ1-1; clone_size: many; v_call: TRBV25-1; cdr3_nt: TGTGCCAGCAGTCAAGGGTGGGGGCTTGAAGCTTTCTTT; cdr3_aa: CASSQGWGLEAFF
d_call: TRBD1; j_call: TRBJ1-6; clone_size: few; v_call: TRBV4-2; cdr3_nt: TGTGCCAGCAGCCGACAAGACCCGGGACAGGCCAATTCACCCCTCCACTTT; cdr3_aa: CASSRQDPGQANSPLHF
d_call: -; j_call: TRBJ1-5; clone_size: -; v_call: TRBV3-1; cdr3_nt: TGTGCCAGCAGCCAAGAACAGGGTTACGGCAATCAGCCCCAGCATTTT; cdr3_aa: CASSQEQGYGNQPQHF
d_call: TRBD1; j_call: TRBJ2-5; clone_size: many; v_call: TRBV6-5; cdr3_nt: TGTGCCAGCAGGATCAACAGGGGACAAGAGACCCAGTACTTC; cdr3_aa: CASRINRGQETQYF